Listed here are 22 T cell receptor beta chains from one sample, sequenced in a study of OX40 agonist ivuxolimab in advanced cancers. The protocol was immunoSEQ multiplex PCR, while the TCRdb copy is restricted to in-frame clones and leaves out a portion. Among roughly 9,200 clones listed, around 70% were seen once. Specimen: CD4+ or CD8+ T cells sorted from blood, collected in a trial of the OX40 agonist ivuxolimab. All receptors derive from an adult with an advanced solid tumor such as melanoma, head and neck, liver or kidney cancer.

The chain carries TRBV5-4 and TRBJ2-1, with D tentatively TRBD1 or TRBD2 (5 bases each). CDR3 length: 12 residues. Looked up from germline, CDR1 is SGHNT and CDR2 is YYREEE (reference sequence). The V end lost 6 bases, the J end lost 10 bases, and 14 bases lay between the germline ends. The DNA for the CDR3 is TGTGCCAGCATTGGTAGGGGCGGGGAGCAGTTCTTC. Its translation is CASIGRGGEQFF.

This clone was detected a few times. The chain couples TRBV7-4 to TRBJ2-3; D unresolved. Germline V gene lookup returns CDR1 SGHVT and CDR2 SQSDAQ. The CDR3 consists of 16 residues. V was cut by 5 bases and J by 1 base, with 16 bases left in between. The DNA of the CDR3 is TGTGCCAGCAGCCTAGGAATAGGCGGTGGCACAGATACGCAGTATTTT. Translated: CASSLGIGGGTDTQYF.

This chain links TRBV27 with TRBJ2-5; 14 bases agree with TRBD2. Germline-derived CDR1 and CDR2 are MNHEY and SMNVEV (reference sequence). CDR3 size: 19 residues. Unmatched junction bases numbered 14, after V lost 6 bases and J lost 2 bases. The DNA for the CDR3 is TGTGCCAGCAGCCTGGGACTAGCGGGAGAGGTGCAGGGGCAAGAGACCCAGTACTTC. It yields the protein CASSLGLAGEVQGQETQYF.

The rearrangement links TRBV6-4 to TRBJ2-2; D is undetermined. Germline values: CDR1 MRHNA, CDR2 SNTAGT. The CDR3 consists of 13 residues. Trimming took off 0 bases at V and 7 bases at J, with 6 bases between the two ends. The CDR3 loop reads CASSDSTHGELFF. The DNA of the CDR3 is TGTGCCAGCAGTGACTCGACACACGGGGAGCTGTTTTTT.

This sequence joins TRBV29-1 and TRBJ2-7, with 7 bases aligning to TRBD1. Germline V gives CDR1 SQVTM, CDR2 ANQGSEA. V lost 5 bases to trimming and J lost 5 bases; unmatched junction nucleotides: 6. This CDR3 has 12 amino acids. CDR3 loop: CSVLQTGHEQYF. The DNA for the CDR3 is TGCAGCGTTCTCCAGACAGGGCACGAGCAGTACTTC.

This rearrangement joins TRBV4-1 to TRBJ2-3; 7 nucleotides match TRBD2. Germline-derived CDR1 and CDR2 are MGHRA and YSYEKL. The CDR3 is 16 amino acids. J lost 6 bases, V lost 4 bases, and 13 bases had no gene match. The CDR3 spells CASSPEGGAEPDTQYF. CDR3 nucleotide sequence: TGCGCCAGCAGCCCAGAGGGAGGGGCCGAGCCCGATACGCAGTATTTT.

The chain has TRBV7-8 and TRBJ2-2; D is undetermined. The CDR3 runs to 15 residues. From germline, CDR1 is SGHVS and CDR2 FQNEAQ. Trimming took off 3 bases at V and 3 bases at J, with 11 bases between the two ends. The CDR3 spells CASSFGDRDTGELFF. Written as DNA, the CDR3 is TGTGCCAGCAGCTTTGGGGATAGGGACACCGGGGAGCTGTTTTTT. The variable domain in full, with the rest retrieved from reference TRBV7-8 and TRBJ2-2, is GAGVSQSPRYKVAKRGQDVALRCDPISGHVSLFWYQQALGQGPEFLTYFQNEAQLDKSGLPSDRFFAERPEGSVSTLKIQRTQQEDSAVYLCASSFGDRDTGELFFGEGSRLTVL.

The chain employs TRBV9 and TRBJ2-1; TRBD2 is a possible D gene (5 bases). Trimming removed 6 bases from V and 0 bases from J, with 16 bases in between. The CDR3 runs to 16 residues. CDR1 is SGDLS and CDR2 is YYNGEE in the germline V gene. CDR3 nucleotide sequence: TGTGCCAGCACCCCTACAAGCGGAAGCTCCTACAATGAGCAGTTCTTC. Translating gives CASTPTSGSSYNEQFF.

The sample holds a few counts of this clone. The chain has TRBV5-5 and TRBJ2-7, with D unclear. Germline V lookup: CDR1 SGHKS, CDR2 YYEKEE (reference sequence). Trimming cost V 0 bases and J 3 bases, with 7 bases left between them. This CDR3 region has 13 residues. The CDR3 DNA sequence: TGTGCCAGCAGCTTGGGGTTCGTCTACGAGCAGTACTTC. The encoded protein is CASSLGFVYEQYF.

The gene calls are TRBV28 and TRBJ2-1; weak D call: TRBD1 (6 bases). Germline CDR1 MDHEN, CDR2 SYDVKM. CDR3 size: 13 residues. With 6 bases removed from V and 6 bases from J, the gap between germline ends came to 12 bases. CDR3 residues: CASRQGNINEQFF. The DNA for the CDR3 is TGTGCCAGCAGACAGGGTAATATCAATGAGCAGTTCTTC.

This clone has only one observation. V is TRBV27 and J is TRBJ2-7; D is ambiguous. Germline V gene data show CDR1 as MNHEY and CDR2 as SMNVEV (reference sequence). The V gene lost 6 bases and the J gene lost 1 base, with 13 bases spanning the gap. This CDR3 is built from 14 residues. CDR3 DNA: TGTGCCAGCAGACCCCCGGACCCGTCCTACGAGCAGTACTTC. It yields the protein CASRPPDPSYEQYF.

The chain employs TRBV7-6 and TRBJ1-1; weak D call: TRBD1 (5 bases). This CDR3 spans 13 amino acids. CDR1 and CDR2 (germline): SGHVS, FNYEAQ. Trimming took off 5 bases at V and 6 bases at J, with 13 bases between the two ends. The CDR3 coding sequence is TGTGCCAGCAGCCCCCCCGACAGCGCTGAAGCTTTCTTT. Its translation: CASSPPDSAEAFF.

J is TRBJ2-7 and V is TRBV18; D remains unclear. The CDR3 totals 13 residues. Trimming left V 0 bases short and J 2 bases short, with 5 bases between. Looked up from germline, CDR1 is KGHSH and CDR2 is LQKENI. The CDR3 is CASSPPFTYEQYF. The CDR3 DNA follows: TGTGCCAGCTCACCACCGTTCACCTACGAGCAGTACTTC.

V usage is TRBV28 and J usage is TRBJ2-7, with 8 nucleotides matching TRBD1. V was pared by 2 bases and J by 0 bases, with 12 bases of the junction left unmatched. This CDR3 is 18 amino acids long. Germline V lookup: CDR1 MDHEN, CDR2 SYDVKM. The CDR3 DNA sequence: TGTGCCAGCAGTTTAGGGACATACGGACAGGGTATCTCCTACGAGCAGTACTTC. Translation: CASSLGTYGQGISYEQYF.

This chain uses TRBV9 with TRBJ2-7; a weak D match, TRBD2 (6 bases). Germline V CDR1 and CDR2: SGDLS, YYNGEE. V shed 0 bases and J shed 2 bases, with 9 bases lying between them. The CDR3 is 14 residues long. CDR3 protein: CASSVGDLAYEQYF. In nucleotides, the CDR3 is TGTGCCAGCAGCGTAGGGGACTTAGCCTACGAGCAGTACTTC. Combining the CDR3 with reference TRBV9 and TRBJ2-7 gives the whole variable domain DSGVTQTPKHLITATGQRVTLRCSPRSGDLSVYWYQQSLDQGLQFLIQYYNGEERAKGNILERFSAQQFPDLHSELNLSSLELGDSALYFCASSVGDLAYEQYFGPGTRLTVT.

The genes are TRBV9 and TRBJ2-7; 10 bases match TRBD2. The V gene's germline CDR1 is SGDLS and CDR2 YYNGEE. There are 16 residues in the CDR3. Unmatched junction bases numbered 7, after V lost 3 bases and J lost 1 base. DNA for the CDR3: TGTGCCAGCAGCGGAGGTCCGGGACTAGCGTCCTACGAGCAGTACTTC. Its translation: CASSGGPGLASYEQYF.

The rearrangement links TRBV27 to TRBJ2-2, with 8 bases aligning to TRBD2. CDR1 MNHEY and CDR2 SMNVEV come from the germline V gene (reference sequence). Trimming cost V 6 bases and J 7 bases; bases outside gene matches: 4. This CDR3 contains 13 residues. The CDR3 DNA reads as TGTGCCAGCAGCTTTACTAGCGGCGGGGAGCTGTTTTTT. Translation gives CASSFTSGGELFF.

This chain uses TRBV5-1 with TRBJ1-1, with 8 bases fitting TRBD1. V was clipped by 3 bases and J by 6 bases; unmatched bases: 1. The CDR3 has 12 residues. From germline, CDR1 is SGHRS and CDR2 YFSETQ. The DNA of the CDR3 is TGCGCCAGCAGCTGGGGACAGGCTGAAGCTTTCTTT. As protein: CASSWGQAEAFF.

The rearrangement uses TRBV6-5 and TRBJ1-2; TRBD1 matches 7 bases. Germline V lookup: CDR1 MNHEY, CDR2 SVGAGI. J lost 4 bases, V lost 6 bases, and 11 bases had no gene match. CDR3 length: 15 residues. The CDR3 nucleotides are TGTGCCAGCAGCCCCACGCGACCAGGGGGCTATGGCTACACCTTC. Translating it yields CASSPTRPGGYGYTF.

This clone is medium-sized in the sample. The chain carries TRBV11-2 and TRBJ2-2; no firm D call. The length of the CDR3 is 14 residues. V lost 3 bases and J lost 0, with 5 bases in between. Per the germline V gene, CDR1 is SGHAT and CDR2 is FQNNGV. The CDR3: CASSFVANTGELFF. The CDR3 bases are TGTGCCAGCAGCTTTGTGGCGAACACCGGGGAGCTGTTTTTT.

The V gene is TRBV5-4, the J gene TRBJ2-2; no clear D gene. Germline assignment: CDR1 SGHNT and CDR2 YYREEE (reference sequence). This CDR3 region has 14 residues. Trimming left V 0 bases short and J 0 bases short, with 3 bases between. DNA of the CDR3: TGTGCCAGCAGCTTGGCATCGAACACCGGGGAGCTGTTTTTT. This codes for CASSLASNTGELFF. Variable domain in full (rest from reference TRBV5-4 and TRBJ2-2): ETGVTQSPTHLIKTRGQQVTLRCSSQSGHNTVSWYQQALGQGPQFIFQYYREEENGRGNFPPRFSGLQFPNYSSELNVNALELDDSALYLCASSLASNTGELFFGEGSRLTVL.

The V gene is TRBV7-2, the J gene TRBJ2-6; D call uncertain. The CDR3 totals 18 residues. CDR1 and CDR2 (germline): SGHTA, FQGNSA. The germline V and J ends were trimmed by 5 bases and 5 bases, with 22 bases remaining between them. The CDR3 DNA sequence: TGTGCCAGCAGCAAAGATGTGAGACGACAAAGTCGGGCCAACGTCCTGACTTTC. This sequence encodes CASSKDVRRQSRANVLTF.